This TCR beta chain comes out of a study of regulatory T cells in long-lasting Graves disease. Whole-study results and caveats: New patients shared fewer than 1,000 public clonotypes, and persistent patients shared more, with 2,741.

The germline V gene encodes CDR1 WSHSY and CDR2 SAAADI. The CDR3 is 15 residues long. Trimming left V 0 bases short and J 3 bases short, with 12 bases between. This clonotype appeared many times. Its antigen is not known. Specified time point: newly diagnosed GD, antithyroid drugs for less than 3 months. Generation of the TCR library employed RNA extracted from PBMCs. CDR3-region Arm-PCR and iRepertoire HTBI primers produced the TCR beta libraries. TCRdb reprocessed the multiplex PCR reads with MiXCR, giving one entry per CDR3 protein. The repertoire consists of about 320,000 distinct CDR3 sequences, with 18% occurring once and the leading ten covering roughly 40%.

The sample consisted of peripheral blood mononuclear cells (PBMCs), taken at new diagnosis, from a patient treated with antithyroid drugs. The chain links TRBV10-2 to TRBJ2-7; the D gene is possibly TRBD1 (6 bases). The clonotype comes from a female donor with Graves disease. CDR3 loop: CASSESQGLLYEQYF. As DNA, the CDR3 is TGCGCCAGCAGTGAGTCCCAGGGGCTTCTCTACGAGCAGTACTTC.